This T cell receptor beta chain was sequenced for a study of CD8 T cells in ankylosing spondylitis (dated by TCRdb to 2017 to 2019). For context, the study as a whole: To find TCR variants linked to disease, the study profiled T cell receptor beta repertoires in ankylosing spondylitis patients and healthy donors. Peripheral blood samples were taken, and synovial fluid was additionally collected from ankylosing spondylitis patients. The full study cohort comprised 25 ankylosing spondylitis patients and 85 to 120 healthy donors.

In its sample, this clonotype was seen a few times. Its recognized antigen is unknown. No base quality information exists; no much larger clone differs at one position. TCRdb shows the sequencer as Illumina HiSeq 2500. Quantitative 5'-RACE with molecular barcodes was used to prepare TCR beta libraries. The source study handled its data this way. To identify disease-linked TCR variants, a new computational method was used, one built on a probabilistic model of VDJ rearrangement. TCRdb's own reprocessing of the public reads used fastp at Q25 and MiXCR and kept productive beta chains. Rows are combined by CDR3 protein, so each entry shows the most common genes and DNA. TCRdb assigned the V and J calls; the authors' analysis was not used. This sample holds about 240,000 distinct CDR3 sequences; around 9.2% were observed only once. The leading ten clones occupy around 6.8% of the sample. Cut back by 4 bases and 5 bases, the V and J ends lie 15 bases apart. The CDR3 numbers 14 residues from cysteine through phenylalanine. Only the CDR3 region is kept as DNA, spanning 42 bases read in frame from base 1. CDR1 and CDR2 were assigned from the germline V gene as SQVTM and ANQGSEA.

What the study reported, not specific to this receptor: Some of the motif variants had been reported before in the synovial fluid and blood of reactive arthritis patients, a finding that suggests common disease-initiation mechanisms. The disease-linked clones were reported as significantly enriched in matched synovial fluid samples from ankylosing spondylitis patients. Blood from ankylosing spondylitis patients appeared to be characterized by a TCR beta motif composed of roughly 8 highly homologous amino acid variants. The disease-linked clones had a CD8+ phenotype and were found at relatively low frequencies in peripheral blood.

Source material: blood, either unsorted or a sorted T cell fraction (not recorded which). The TCR originated in a male donor with ankylosing spondylitis or in good health (not recorded which). Here the chain combines TRBV29-1 and TRBJ2-1, and perhaps TRBD2 as D gene, on 6 matching bases. The CDR3 protein sequence reads: CSVATGTGNNEQFF. The nucleotide sequence reads as follows: TGCAGCGTTGCAACCGGGACTGGAAACAATGAGCAGTTCTTC.